The entry below gives a single T cell receptor (beta chain) sequence along with its context. The antigen is unknown. This sample stems from a study of Graves' ophthalmopathy and Graves' hyperthyroidism. Points from the study as a whole: The majority of expanded thyroid clonotypes above 0.001 frequency also occurred in blood.

The sequenced template was RNA, covering the TCR beta CDR3 region. After a first-round RT-PCR with HTBI primers, a second-round multiplex PCR was run. TCRdb reprocessed the multiplex PCR reads via MiXCR and lists one record per CDR3 protein. Here the sample spans around 40,000 distinct CDR3 sequences, over 40% being singletons. The length of the CDR3 is 15 residues. J was trimmed by 10 bases and V by 1 base; bases with no gene match: 9. In germline, CDR1 is SGHTA, CDR2 FQGTGA. This clonotype was obtained from an adult man with Graves' ophthalmopathy. The rearrangement uses TRBV7-3 and TRBJ1-4, with 7 bases matching TRBD1. Sequencing was carried out using peripheral blood. This chain's CDR3 is CASSLNEDRWGKLFF. In nucleotides, the CDR3 is TGTGCCAGCAGCTTAAATGAGGACAGGTGGGGAAAACTGTTTTTT.